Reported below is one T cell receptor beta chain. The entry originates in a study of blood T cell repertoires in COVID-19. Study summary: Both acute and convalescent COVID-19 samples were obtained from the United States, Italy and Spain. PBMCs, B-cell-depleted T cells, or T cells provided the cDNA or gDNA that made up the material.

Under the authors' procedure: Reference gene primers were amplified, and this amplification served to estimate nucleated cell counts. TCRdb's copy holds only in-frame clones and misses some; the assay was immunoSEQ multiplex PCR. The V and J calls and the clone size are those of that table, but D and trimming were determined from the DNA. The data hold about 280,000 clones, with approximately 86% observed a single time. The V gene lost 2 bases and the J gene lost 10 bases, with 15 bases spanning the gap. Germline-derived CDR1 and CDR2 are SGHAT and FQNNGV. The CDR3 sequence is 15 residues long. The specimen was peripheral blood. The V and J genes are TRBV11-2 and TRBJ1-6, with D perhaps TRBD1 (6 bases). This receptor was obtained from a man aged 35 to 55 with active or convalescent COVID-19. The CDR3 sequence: CASSLTGRGWSPLHF. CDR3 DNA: TGTGCCAGCAGCTTAACTGGCAGGGGCTGGTCACCCCTCCACTTT. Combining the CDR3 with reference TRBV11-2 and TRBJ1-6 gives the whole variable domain EAGVAQSPRYKIIEKRQSVAFWCNPISGHATLYWYQQILGQGPKLLIQFQNNGVVDDSQLPKDRFSAERLKGVDSTLKIQPAKLEDSAVYLCASSLTGRGWSPLHFGNGTRLTVT.